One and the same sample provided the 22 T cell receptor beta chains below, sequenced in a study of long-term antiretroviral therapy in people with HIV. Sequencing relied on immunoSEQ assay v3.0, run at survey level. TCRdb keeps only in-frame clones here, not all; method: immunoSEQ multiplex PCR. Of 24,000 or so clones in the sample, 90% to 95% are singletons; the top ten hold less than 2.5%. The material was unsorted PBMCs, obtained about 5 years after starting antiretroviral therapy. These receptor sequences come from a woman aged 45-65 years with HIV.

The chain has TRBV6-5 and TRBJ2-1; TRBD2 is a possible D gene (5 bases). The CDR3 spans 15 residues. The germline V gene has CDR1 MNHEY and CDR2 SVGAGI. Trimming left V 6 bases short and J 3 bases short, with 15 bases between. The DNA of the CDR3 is TGTGCCAGCAGGAAAGAGGGCCAGAGCTACAATGAGCAGTTCTTC. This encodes CASRKEGQSYNEQFF.

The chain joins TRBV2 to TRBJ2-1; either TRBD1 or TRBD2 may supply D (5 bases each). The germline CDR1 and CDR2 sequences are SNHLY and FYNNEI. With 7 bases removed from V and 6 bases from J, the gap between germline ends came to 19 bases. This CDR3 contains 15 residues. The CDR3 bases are TGTGCCAGCAACCCCCGGGATTACAGGATCAATGAGCAGTTCTTC. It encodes CASNPRDYRINEQFF. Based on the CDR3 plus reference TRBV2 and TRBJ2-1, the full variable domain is EPEVTQTPSHQVTQMGQEVILRCVPISNHLYFYWYRQILGQKVEFLVSFYNNEISEKSEIFDDQFSVERPDGSNFTLKIRSTKLEDSAMYFCASNPRDYRINEQFFGPGTRLTVL.

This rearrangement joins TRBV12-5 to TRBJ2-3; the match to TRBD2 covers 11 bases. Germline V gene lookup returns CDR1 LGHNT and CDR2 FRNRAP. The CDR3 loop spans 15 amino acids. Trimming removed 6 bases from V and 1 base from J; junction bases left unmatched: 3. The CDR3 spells CASGTGLAGTDTQYF. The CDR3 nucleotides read TGTGCTAGTGGGACGGGACTAGCGGGCACAGATACGCAGTATTTT.

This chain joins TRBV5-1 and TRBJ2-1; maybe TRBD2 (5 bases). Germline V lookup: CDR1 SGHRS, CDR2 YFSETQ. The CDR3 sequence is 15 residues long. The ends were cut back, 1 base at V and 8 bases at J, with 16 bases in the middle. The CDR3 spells CASSLTPASIYEQFF. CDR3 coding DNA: TGCGCCAGCAGCTTGACCCCCGCTAGCATCTATGAGCAGTTCTTC.

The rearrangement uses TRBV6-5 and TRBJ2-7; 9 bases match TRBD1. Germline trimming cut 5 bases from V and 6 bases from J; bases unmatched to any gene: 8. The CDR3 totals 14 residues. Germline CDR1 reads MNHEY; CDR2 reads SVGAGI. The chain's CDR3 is CASSRGTGLGEQYF. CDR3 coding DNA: TGTGCCAGCAGTCGAGGGACAGGGCTTGGCGAGCAGTACTTC.

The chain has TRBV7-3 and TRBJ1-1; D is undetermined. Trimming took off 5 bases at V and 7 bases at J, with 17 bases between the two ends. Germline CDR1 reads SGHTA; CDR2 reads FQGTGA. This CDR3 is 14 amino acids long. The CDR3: CASSLRRGDFEAFF. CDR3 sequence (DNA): TGTGCCAGCAGCCTACGACGGGGAGACTTTGAAGCTTTCTTT.

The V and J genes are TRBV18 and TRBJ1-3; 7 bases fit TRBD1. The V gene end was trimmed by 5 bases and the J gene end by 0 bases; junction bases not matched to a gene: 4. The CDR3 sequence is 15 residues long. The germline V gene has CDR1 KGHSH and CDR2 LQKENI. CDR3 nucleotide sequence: TGTGCCAGCTCATTAGGGACAGACTCTGGAAACACCATATATTTT. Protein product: CASSLGTDSGNTIYF.

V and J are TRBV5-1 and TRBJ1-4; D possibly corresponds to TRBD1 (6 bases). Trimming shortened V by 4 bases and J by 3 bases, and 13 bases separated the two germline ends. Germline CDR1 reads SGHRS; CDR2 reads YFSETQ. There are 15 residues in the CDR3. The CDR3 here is CASSLSGAPNEKLFF. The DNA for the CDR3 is TGCGCCAGCAGCCTCTCGGGGGCTCCTAATGAAAAACTGTTTTTT.

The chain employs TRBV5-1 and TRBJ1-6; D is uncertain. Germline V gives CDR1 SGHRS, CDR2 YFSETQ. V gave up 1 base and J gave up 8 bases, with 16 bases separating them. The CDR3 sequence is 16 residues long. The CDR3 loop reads CASSLSSMSTYSPLHF. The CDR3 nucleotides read TGCGCCAGCAGCTTGAGTTCCATGAGCACCTATTCACCCCTCCACTTT.

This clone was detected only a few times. Here the CDR3 DNA reads TGTGCCAGCAGTTCGGCCCCGAGCACAGATACGCAGTATTTT. It translates to CASSSAPSTDTQYF. The chain couples TRBV6-5 to TRBJ2-3, with no clear D. This CDR3 is 14 amino acids long. In germline, CDR1 is MNHEY, CDR2 SVGAGI. V gave up 4 bases and J gave up 0 bases, with 8 bases separating them.

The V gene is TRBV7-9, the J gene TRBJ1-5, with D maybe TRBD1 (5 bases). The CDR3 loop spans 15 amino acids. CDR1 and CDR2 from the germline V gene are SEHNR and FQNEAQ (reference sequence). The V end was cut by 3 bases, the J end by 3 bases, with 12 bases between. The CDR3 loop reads CASSLGQGLNQPQHF. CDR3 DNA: TGTGCCAGCAGCTTGGGGCAGGGTCTCAATCAGCCCCAGCATTTT.

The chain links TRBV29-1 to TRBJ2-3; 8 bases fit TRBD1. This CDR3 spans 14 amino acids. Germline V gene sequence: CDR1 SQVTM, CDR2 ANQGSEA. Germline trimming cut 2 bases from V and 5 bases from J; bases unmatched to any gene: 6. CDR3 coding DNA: TGCAGCGTTGAACAGGGGGCTCTTAGAGATACGCAGTATTTT. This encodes CSVEQGALRDTQYF.

The CDR3 loop is CASSQELTSSGNTIYF. The CDR3 DNA sequence: TGCGCCAGCAGCCAAGAATTGACCAGCTCTGGAAACACCATATATTTT. This chain connects TRBV4-3 to TRBJ1-3; D unresolved. The CDR3 loop spans 16 amino acids. Trimming left V 0 bases short and J 0 bases short, with 9 bases between. Germline lookup yields CDR1 LGHNA and CDR2 YSLEER.

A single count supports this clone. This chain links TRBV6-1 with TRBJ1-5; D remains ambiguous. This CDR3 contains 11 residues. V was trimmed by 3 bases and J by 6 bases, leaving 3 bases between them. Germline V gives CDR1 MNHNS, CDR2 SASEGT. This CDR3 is CASSEPQPQHF. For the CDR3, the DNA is TGTGCCAGCAGTGAGCCTCAGCCCCAGCATTTT.

The CDR3 DNA sequence: TGTGCCAGCAGCTCGGACAGGGGACAGGGCAATGAGCAGTTCTTC. Its translation: CASSSDRGQGNEQFF. V usage is TRBV25-1 and J usage is TRBJ2-1; 9 bases align to TRBD1. Germline V CDR1 and CDR2: MGHDK, SYGVNS. The CDR3 runs 15 residues. J lost 6 bases, V lost 6 bases, and 9 bases had no gene match. Using reference TRBV25-1 and TRBJ2-1 for the parts outside the CDR3, the full variable domain is EADIYQTPRYLVIGTGKKITLECSQTMGHDKMYWYQQDPGMELHLIHYSYGVNSTEKGDLSSESTVSRIRTEHFPLTLESARPSHTSQYLCASSSDRGQGNEQFFGPGTRLTVL.

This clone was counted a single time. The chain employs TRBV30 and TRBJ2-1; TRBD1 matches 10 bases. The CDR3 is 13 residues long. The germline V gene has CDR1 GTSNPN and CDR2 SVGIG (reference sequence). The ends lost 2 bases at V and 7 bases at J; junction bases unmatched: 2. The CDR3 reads CAWSSGQGNEQFF. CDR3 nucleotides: TGTGCCTGGAGTTCGGGACAGGGGAATGAGCAGTTCTTC.

This CDR3 is CASTYLWVAGDETGELFF. Here the CDR3 DNA reads TGTGCCAGCACCTACCTCTGGGTAGCGGGAGATGAGACCGGGGAGCTGTTTTTT. This chain joins TRBV21-1 and TRBJ2-2; whether TRBD2, the table's D call, matches the DNA was not checked. TRBV21-1 is termed a pseudogene. The CDR3 extends over 18 amino acids.

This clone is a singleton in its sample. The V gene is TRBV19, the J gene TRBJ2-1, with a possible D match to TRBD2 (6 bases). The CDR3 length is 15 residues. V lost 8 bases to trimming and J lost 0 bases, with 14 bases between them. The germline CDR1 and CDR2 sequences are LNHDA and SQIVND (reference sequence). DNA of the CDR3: TGTGCCAGTCCTCTAGCGTTGAGCTCCTACAATGAGCAGTTCTTC. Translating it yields CASPLALSSYNEQFF.

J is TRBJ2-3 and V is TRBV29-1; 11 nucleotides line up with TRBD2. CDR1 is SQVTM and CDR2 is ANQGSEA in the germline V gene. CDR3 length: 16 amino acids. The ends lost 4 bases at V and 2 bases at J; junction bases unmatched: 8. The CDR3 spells CSVGRIAGGSTDTQYF. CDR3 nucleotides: TGCAGCGTTGGGCGAATAGCGGGAGGGTCCACAGATACGCAGTATTTT.

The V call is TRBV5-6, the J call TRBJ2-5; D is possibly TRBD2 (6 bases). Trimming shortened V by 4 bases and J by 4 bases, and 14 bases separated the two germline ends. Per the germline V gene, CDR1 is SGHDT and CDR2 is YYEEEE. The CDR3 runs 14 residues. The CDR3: CASSLKGTAETQYF. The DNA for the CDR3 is TGTGCCAGCAGCCTGAAAGGGACTGCAGAGACCCAGTACTTC. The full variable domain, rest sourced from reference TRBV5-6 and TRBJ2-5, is DAGVTQSPTHLIKTRGQQVTLRCSPKSGHDTVSWYQQALGQGPQFIFQYYEEEERQRGNFPDRFSGHQFPNYSSELNVNALLLGDSALYLCASSLKGTAETQYFGPGTRLLVL.

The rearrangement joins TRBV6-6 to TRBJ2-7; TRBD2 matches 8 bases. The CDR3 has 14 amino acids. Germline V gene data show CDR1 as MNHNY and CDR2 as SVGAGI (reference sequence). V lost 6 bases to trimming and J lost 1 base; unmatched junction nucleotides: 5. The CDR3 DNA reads TGTGCCAGCAGACTGAGCGGGAGTTCCTACGAGCAGTACTTC. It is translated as CASRLSGSSYEQYF.

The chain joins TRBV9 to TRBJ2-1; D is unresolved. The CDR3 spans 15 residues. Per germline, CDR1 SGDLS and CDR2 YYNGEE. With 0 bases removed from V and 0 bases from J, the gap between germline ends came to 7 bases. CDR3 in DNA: TGTGCCAGCAGCGTAGAATCAAGCTCCTACAATGAGCAGTTCTTC. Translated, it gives CASSVESSSYNEQFF.